This is a list of T cell receptor beta chains from one sample in a study of T cell changes during pregnancy in multiple sclerosis. Using immunoSEQ multiplex PCR, the repertoire was profiled, and TCRdb retains in-frame clones only, with some absent. The table has some 68,000 clones, about 91% seen once. The specimen comprised peripheral blood, sampled in the second trimester of pregnancy. Every receptor here comes from a female donor in good health, enrolled as a control in a pregnancy study. Both conserved end residues are part of each CDR3. A D gene is named only where the DNA matches it firmly. Rows give clone size only sometimes, using once, few, many, or a class for an expanded clone.

d_call,clone_size,j_call,v_call,cdr3_aa,cdr3_nt
TRBD2,-,TRBJ2-3,TRBV6-4,CASSELSSGRGTDTQYF,TGTGCCAGCAGTGAACTGAGTAGCGGGAGAGGCACAGATACGCAGTATTTT
-,-,TRBJ2-3,TRBV2,CASTPQLYTDTQYF,TGTGCCAGCACCCCCCAACTATACACAGATACGCAGTATTTT
-,-,TRBJ2-4,TRBV15,CATSRVDSTLAKNIQYF,TGTGCCACCAGCAGAGTGGACAGCACTTTAGCCAAAAACATTCAGTACTTC
TRBD1,-,TRBJ2-1,TRBV18,CASSPPGQDNEQFF,TGTGCCAGCTCACCACCTGGACAGGACAATGAGCAGTTCTTC
-,-,TRBJ2-7,TRBV25-1,CASTLTSSSYEQYF,TGTGCCAGCACCCTAACGTCTTCCTCCTACGAGCAGTACTTC
-,-,TRBJ1-6,TRBV2,CASSAAGVDNSPLHF,TGTGCCAGCAGCGCCGCAGGGGTGGATAATTCACCCCTCCACTTT
TRBD2,-,TRBJ2-6,TRBV28,CASSSGTSGPRGANVLTF,TGTGCCAGCAGTTCGGGGACTAGCGGACCGAGGGGGGCCAACGTCCTGACTTTC
TRBD2,once,TRBJ2-1,TRBV7-2,CASSLNVASGRSGNEQFF,TGTGCCAGCAGCTTGAACGTGGCTAGCGGGAGAAGCGGCAATGAGCAGTTCTTC
-,-,TRBJ1-1,TRBV6-1,CASRKTENTEAFF,TGTGCCAGCAGAAAGACAGAGAACACTGAAGCTTTCTTT
-,-,TRBJ2-1,TRBV7-8,CASSSEGGAYNEQFF,TGTGCCAGCAGCTCGGAGGGGGGGGCCTACAATGAGCAGTTCTTC
-,-,TRBJ1-5,TRBV6-6,CAGRGGPNSNQPQHF,TGTGCCGGACGGGGGGGCCCGAACAGCAATCAGCCCCAGCATTTT
-,-,TRBJ1-2,TRBV29-1,CSVVNFYGYTF,TGCAGCGTTGTCAACTTCTATGGCTACACCTTC
-,-,TRBJ2-2,TRBV4-1,CASSQVGATGELFF,TGCGCCAGCAGCCAAGTAGGGGCCACCGGGGAGCTGTTTTTT
TRBD2,-,TRBJ2-5,TRBV19,CASSHSGGAGETQYF,TGTGCCAGTAGCCATAGCGGGGGGGCGGGAGAGACCCAGTACTTC
TRBD2,-,TRBJ2-1,TRBV7-9,CASSLRESVYEQFF,TGTGCCAGCAGCTTGCGGGAGTCCGTCTATGAGCAGTTCTTC
-,-,TRBJ1-1,TRBV28,CASRSPVGTEAFF,TGTGCCAGCAGGAGCCCTGTCGGCACTGAAGCTTTCTTT
TRBD2,-,TRBJ2-1,TRBV19,CASSGLAGGYNEQFF,TGTGCCAGTTCGGGACTAGCGGGGGGATACAATGAGCAGTTCTTC
TRBD1,-,TRBJ1-6,TRBV7-8,CATSDREGNSPLHF,TGTGCCACCTCGGACAGGGAGGGGAATTCACCCCTCCACTTT
TRBD2,-,TRBJ2-5,TRBV6-1,CASSESGLGAGGKETQYF,TGTGCCAGCAGTGAATCGGGTCTCGGGGCGGGAGGGAAAGAGACCCAGTACTTC
-,-,TRBJ2-2,TRBV5-6,CASSFGGLAGELFF,TGTGCCAGCAGCTTTGGAGGGTTAGCCGGGGAGCTGTTTTTT
TRBD2,few,TRBJ2-2,TRBV30,CAWSVLRGRATGELFF,TGTGCCTGGAGTGTACTTCGTGGGAGGGCCACCGGGGAGCTGTTTTTT
TRBD2,-,TRBJ2-7,TRBV7-2,CASSLASGSPEQYF,TGTGCCAGCAGCTTAGCGAGCGGGAGTCCCGAGCAGTACTTC
TRBD1,-,TRBJ2-2,TRBV2,CASAALGQPNTGELFF,TGTGCCAGCGCGGCCTTGGGACAGCCGAACACCGGGGAGCTGTTTTTT
TRBD1,-,TRBJ2-7,TRBV5-1,CASRYTGTGLYEQYF,TGCGCCAGCAGGTATACCGGGACAGGGCTCTACGAGCAGTACTTC
TRBD1,-,TRBJ2-7,TRBV7-9,CASSSRGPGEQYF,TGTGCCAGCAGCTCCAGGGGGCCGGGAGAGCAGTACTTC
-,-,TRBJ2-1,TRBV19,CASSIVGGYNEQFF,TGTGCCAGTAGTATAGTCGGCGGGTACAATGAGCAGTTCTTC
TRBD1,-,TRBJ1-5,TRBV15,CATSRYRQGNKSPPQHF,TGTGCCACCAGCAGATACAGACAGGGAAATAAATCACCGCCCCAGCATTTT
-,once,TRBJ1-5,TRBV12-2,CASRRGGGQPQHF,TGTGCAAGTCGCAGGGGAGGCGGTCAGCCCCAGCATTTT
-,few,TRBJ2-3,TRBV11-2,CASSLLAQYTDTQYF,TGTGCCAGCAGCCTACTAGCCCAATACACAGATACGCAGTATTTT
-,-,TRBJ1-1,TRBV28,CASSYQGMVGAFF,TGTGCCAGCAGTTATCAGGGAATGGTAGGAGCTTTCTTT
-,-,TRBJ1-2,TRBV20-1,CSAAGYYGYTF,TGCAGTGCAGCGGGGTACTATGGCTACACCTTC
TRBD2,-,TRBJ2-7,TRBV7-9,CASSWRGGEQYF,TGTGCCAGCAGCTGGCGCGGGGGCGAGCAGTACTTC
-,few,TRBJ2-1,TRBV6-4,CASSPGSSYNEQFF,TGTGCCAGCAGTCCGGGGAGCTCCTACAATGAGCAGTTCTTC
TRBD2,-,TRBJ2-7,TRBV6-1,CASSDRGRRLAGVSYEQYF,TGTGCCAGCAGTGACCGGGGGCGAAGACTAGCGGGAGTGAGTTACGAGCAGTACTTC
TRBD1,-,TRBJ1-1,TRBV6-5,CASSSTGGTEAFF,TGTGCCAGCAGCTCAACAGGGGGCACTGAAGCTTTCTTT
TRBD1,once,TRBJ2-1,TRBV28,CASSLRTGGLTSGYTYEQFF,TGTGCCAGCAGCCTGAGGACAGGGGGCTTAACTAGCGGGTATACCTATGAGCAGTTCTTC
TRBD1,-,TRBJ1-1,TRBV5-1,CASSNGQGSGEAFF,TGCGCCAGCAGCAACGGACAGGGGAGCGGTGAAGCTTTCTTT
TRBD1,few,TRBJ1-2,TRBV7-2,CASSSPRDRANYGYTF,TGTGCCAGCAGCTCGCCCCGGGACAGGGCTAACTATGGCTACACCTTC
-,-,TRBJ2-1,TRBV29-1,CSVRDNEQFF,TGCAGCGTCCGTGACAATGAGCAGTTCTTC
TRBD1,-,TRBJ2-7,TRBV15,CATSRPGTGAVEEQYF,TGTGCCACCAGCAGACCGGGGACAGGAGCCGTGGAGGAGCAGTACTTC